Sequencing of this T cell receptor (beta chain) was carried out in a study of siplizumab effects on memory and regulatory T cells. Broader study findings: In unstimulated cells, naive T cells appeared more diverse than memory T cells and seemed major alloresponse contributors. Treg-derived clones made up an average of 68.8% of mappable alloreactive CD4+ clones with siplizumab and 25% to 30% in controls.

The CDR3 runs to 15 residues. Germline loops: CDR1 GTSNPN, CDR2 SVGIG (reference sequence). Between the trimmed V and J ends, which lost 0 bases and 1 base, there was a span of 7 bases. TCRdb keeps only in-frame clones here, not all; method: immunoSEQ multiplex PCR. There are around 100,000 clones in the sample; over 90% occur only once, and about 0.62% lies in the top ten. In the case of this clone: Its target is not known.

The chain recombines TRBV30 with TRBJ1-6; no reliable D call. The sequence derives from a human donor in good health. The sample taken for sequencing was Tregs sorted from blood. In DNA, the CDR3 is TGTGCCTGGAGTGTACGCAGTTCCTATAATTCACCCCTCCACTTT. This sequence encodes CAWSVRSSYNSPLHF.